This T cell receptor (beta chain) was profiled in a study of blood T cell repertoires in COVID-19. The overall study: Sample material is recorded as cDNA or gDNA derived from T cells, B-cell-depleted T cells, or PBMCs.

This CDR3 has 17 residues. Trimming took off 2 bases at V and 3 bases at J, with 18 bases between the two ends. Germline loops: CDR1 SGHTA, CDR2 FQGNSA. Here immunoSEQ multiplex PCR was the method, and the copy in TCRdb shows in-frame clones only, minus some. The table records about 120,000 clones, 79% of them present only once. The rearrangement uses TRBV7-2 and TRBJ2-3; maybe TRBD2 (7 bases). Sequenced: peripheral blood. The clonotype was recovered from an elderly woman with acute or convalescent COVID-19. The CDR3 loop reads CASSLRLMGGLTDTQYF. The CDR3 DNA reads as TGTGCCAGCAGCTTACGTCTAATGGGGGGGCTGACAGATACGCAGTATTTT.